One and the same sample provided the 7 T cell receptor beta chains below, sequenced in a study of T cells in Graves' hyperthyroidism and ophthalmopathy. It was RNA transcripts that yielded the amplified TCR beta CDR3 regions. First-round RT-PCR targeting the TCR CDR3 was performed with the HTBI primer set. TCRdb ran MiXCR on the multiplex PCR reads and lists one entry per CDR3 protein. The table has about 210,000 distinct CDR3 sequences, over 15% seen once. The sequenced sample consisted of blood. These receptors all come from a man between 50 and 59 years old with Graves' hyperthyroidism.

This clonotype was recorded at least ten times. The V call is TRBV7-2, the J call TRBJ2-3; D gene ambiguous. The V end lost 5 bases, the J end lost 0 bases, and 3 bases lay between the germline ends. Germline V gene data show CDR1 as SGHTA and CDR2 as FQGNSA. This CDR3 is built from 12 residues. The CDR3 reads CASSRSTDTQYF. The CDR3 DNA sequence: TGTGCCAGCAGCCGTAGCACAGATACGCAGTATTTT. Looking up the rest from reference TRBV7-2 and TRBJ2-3 gives the full variable domain: GAGVSQSPSNKVTEKGKDVELRCDPISGHTALYWYRQSLGQGLEFLIYFQGNSAPDKSGLPSDRFSAERTGGSVSTLTIQRTQQEDSAVYLCASSRSTDTQYFGPGTRLTVL.

The table lists this clonotype with many counts. The J gene is TRBJ2-1, the V gene TRBV7-2; no clear D. Looked up from germline, CDR1 is SGHTA and CDR2 is FQGNSA. V lost 1 base and J 8 bases, leaving 9 bases between the germline ends. The CDR3 loop spans 13 amino acids. CDR3 sequence (DNA): TGTGCCAGCAGCTTAGGCCGGTCCGATGAGCAGTTCTTC. As protein: CASSLGRSDEQFF.

V usage is TRBV6-1 and J usage is TRBJ1-1, with D perhaps matching TRBD1 (5 bases). Per germline, CDR1 MNHNS and CDR2 SASEGT. Trimming left V 7 bases short and J 4 bases short, with 10 bases between. The CDR3 loop spans 12 amino acids. The CDR3 DNA reads as TGTGCCAGCACCAGCGGGACCACTGAAGCTTTCTTT. The encoded protein is CASTSGTTEAFF.

This clonotype was seen only a few times. The chain combines TRBV27 with TRBJ2-1; the D gene is possibly TRBD1 (6 bases). This CDR3 comprises 15 residues. Trimming removed 1 base at V and 4 bases at J, with 11 bases between. The germline CDR1 and CDR2 sequences are MNHEY and SMNVEV (reference sequence). The CDR3 is CASSLLSGVYNEQFF. In DNA, the CDR3 is TGTGCCAGCAGTTTATTGTCAGGGGTATACAATGAGCAGTTCTTC.

This clonotype has a count of ten or more. The chain links TRBV30 to TRBJ2-7; the D gene could be TRBD1 or TRBD2 (5 bases each). The CDR3 is 12 residues long. Deletions cut 8 bases from V and 3 bases from J, with 14 bases between. CDR1 is GTSNPN and CDR2 is SVGIG in the germline V gene (reference sequence). CDR3 protein: CASNRDGYEQYF. For the CDR3, the DNA is TGTGCCAGCAACCGGGACGGCTACGAGCAGTACTTC. Full variable domain (rest looked up from reference TRBV30 and TRBJ2-7): SQTIHQWPATLVQPVGSPLSLECTVEGTSNPNLYWYRQAAGRGLQLLFYSVGIGQISSEVPQNLSASRPQDRQFILSSKKLLLSDSGFYLCASNRDGYEQYFGPGTRLTVT.

This clonotype was detected a few times. The chain is built from TRBV7-9 and TRBJ1-4; D is uncertain. The V and J ends lost 3 bases and 14 bases respectively, with 13 bases between them. The CDR3 totals 12 residues. Germline V CDR1 and CDR2: SEHNR, FQNEAQ (reference sequence). DNA for the CDR3: TGTGCCAGCAGCTTGGGTCAATCGAATCTGTTTTTT. Translating gives CASSLGQSNLFF.

The chain carries TRBV7-2 and TRBJ1-4; the D gene is possibly TRBD1 (6 bases). Trimming stripped 3 bases from V and 8 bases from J, with 13 bases between. Germline V gene data show CDR1 as SGHTA and CDR2 as FQGNSA. The CDR3 totals 14 residues. The CDR3 DNA is TGTGCCAGCAGCTTCTCGGGGGGGGCAGAAAAACTGTTTTTT. Protein sequence: CASSFSGGAEKLFF.